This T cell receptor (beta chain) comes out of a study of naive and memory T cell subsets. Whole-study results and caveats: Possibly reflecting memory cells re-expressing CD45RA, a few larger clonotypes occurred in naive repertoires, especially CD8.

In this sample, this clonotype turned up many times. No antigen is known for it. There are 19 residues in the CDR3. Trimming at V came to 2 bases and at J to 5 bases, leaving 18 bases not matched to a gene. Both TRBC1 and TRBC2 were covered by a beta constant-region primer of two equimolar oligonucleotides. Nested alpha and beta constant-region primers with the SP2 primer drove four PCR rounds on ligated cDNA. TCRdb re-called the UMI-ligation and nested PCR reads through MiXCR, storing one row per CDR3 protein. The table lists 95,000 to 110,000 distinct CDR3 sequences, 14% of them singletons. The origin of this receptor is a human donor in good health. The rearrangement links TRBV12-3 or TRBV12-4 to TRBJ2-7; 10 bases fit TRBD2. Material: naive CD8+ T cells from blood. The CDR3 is CASSLPTSGTSKSFNEQYF. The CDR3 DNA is TGTGCCAGCAGTTTACCCACTAGCGGGACCTCCAAATCCTTCAACGAGCAGTACTTC.